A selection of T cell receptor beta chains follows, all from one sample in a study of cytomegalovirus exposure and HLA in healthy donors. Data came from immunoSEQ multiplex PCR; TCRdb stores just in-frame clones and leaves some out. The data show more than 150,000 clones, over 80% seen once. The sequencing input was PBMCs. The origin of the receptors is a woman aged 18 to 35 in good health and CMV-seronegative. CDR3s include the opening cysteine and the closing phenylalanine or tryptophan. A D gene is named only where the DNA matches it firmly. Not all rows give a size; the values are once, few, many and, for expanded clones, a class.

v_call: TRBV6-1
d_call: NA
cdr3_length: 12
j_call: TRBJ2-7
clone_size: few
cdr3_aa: CASSESGNEQYF
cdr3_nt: TGTGCCAGCAGTGAATCAGGCAACGAGCAGTACTTC

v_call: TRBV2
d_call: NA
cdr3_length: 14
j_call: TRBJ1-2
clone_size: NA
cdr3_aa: CASGMLGQSYGYTF
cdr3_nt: TGTGCCAGCGGAATGTTAGGACAGAGCTATGGCTACACCTTC

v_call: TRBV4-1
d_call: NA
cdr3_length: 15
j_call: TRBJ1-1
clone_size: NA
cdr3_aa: CASSPRDSLNTEAFF
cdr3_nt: TGCGCCAGCAGCCCCCGGGACTCACTGAACACTGAAGCTTTCTTT

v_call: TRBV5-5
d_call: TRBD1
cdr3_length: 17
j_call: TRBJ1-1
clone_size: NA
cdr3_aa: CASSPRPGTGGLTEAFF
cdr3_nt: TGTGCCAGCAGCCCCAGACCCGGGACAGGGGGCCTGACTGAAGCTTTCTTT

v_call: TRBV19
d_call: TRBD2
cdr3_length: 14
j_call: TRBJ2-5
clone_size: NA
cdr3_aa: CASSLGGGVETQYF
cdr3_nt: TGTGCCAGTAGTCTCGGCGGGGGGGTAGAGACCCAGTACTTC

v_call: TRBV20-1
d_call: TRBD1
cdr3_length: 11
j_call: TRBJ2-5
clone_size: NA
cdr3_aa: CSATGQETQYF
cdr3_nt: TGCAGTGCGACAGGGCAAGAGACCCAGTACTTC

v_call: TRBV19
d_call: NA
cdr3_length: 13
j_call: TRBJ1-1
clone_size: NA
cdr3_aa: CASSPGAYTEAFF
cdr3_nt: TGTGCCAGTAGTCCCGGAGCGTACACTGAAGCTTTCTTT

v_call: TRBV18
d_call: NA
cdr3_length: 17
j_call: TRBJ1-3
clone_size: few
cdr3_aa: CASSSQTGPLGGNTIYF
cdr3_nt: TGTGCCAGCTCGTCCCAAACAGGGCCTCTAGGTGGAAACACCATATATTTT

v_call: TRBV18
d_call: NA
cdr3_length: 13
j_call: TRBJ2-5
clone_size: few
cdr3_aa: CASSPQGEETQYF
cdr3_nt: TGTGCCAGCTCACCACAGGGGGAAGAGACCCAGTACTTC

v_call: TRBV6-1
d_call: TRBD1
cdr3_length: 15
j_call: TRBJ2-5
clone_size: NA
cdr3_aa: CASSERQGAKETQYF
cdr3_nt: TGTGCCAGCAGTGAAAGACAGGGAGCGAAAGAGACCCAGTACTTC

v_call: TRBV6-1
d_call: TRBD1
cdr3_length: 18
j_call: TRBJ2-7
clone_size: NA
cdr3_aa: CASSEEEIGTGEYYEQYF
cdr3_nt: TGTGCCAGCAGTGAAGAGGAGATAGGGACAGGGGAGTACTACGAGCAGTACTTC

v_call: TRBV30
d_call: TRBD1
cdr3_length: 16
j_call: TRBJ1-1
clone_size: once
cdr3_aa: CAWSRTGALMNTEAFF
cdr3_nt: TGTGCCTGGAGCCGGACAGGGGCCCTTATGAACACTGAAGCTTTCTTT

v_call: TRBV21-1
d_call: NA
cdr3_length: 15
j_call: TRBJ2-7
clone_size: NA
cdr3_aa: CASSNRDRGLYEQYF
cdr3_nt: TGTGCCAGCAGCAACCGGGACAGGGGGCTCTACGAGCAGTACTTC

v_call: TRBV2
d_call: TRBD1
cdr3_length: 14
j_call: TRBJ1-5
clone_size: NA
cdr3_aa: CASSETGSNQPQHF
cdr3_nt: TGTGCCAGCAGTGAGACAGGGAGCAATCAGCCCCAGCATTTT

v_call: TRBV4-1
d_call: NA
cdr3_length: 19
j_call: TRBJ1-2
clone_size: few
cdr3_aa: CASSQESGLDSMSSYGYTF
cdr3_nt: TGCGCCAGCAGCCAAGAATCCGGTTTGGACTCAATGAGTAGCTATGGCTACACCTTC

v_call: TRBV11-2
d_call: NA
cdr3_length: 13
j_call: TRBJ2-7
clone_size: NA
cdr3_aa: CASSRGGTSTSIF
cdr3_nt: TGTGCCAGCAGCCGAGGAGGGACTTCCACAAGTATATTC

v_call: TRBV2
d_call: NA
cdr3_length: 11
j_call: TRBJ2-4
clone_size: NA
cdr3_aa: CASLDRNIQYF
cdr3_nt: TGTGCCAGCCTGGACAGAAACATTCAGTACTTC

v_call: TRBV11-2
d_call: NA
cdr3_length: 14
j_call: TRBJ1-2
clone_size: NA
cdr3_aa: CASSLSGYNYGYTF
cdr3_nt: TGTGCCAGCAGCTTGTCCGGTTATAACTATGGCTACACCTTC

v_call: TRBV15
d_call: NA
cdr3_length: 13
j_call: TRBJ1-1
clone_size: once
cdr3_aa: CATRSLRGDGAFF
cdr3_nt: TGTGCCACCAGATCCCTGCGGGGGGATGGAGCTTTCTTT

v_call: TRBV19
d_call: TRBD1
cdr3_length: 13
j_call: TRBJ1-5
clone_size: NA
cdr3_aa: CASSYRGHQPQHF
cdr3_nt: TGTGCCAGTAGTTACAGGGGGCATCAGCCCCAGCATTTT

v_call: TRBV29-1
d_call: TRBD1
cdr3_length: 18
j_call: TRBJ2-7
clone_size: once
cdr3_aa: CSVEDGNKRTGGSYEQYF
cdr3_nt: TGCAGCGTTGAAGATGGGAATAAAAGGACAGGGGGTTCCTACGAGCAGTACTTC

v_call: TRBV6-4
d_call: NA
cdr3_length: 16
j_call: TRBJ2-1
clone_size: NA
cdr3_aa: CASSPIWGGAENEQFF
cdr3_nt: TGTGCCAGCAGTCCAATCTGGGGGGGGGCCGAAAATGAGCAGTTCTTC

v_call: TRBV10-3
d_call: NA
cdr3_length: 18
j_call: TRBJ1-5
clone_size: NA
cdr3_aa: CAISERGGEAGRNQPQHF
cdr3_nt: TGTGCCATCAGTGAGAGGGGGGGGGAGGCCGGACGCAATCAGCCCCAGCATTTT

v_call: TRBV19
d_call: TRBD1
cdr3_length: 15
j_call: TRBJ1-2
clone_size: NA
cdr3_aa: CASSRLDRGLDGYTF
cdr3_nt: TGTGCCAGTAGTAGGCTGGACAGGGGATTGGATGGCTACACCTTC

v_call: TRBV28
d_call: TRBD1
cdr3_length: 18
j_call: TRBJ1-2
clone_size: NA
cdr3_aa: CASSLNLNSGQGLGGYTF
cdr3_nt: TGTGCCAGCAGTCTTAACCTAAATTCGGGACAGGGGTTGGGAGGCTACACCTTC

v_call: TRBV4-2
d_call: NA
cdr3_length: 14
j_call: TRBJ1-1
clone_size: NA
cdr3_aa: CASSQDTWNTEAFF
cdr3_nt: TGTGCCAGCAGCCAAGATACTTGGAACACTGAAGCTTTCTTT

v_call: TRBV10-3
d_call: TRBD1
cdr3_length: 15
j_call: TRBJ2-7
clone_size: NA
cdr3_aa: CAIRGGQESSYEQYF
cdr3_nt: TGTGCCATCAGAGGGGGACAGGAAAGCTCCTACGAGCAGTACTTC

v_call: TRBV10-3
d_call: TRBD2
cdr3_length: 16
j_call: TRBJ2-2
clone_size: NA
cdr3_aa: CATSSGGAINTGELFF
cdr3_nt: TGTGCCACATCTAGCGGGGGTGCCATTAACACCGGGGAGCTGTTTTTT

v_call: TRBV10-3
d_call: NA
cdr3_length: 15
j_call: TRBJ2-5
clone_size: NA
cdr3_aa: CAFSPAATMKETQYF
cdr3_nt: TGTGCCTTCAGCCCTGCGGCGACGATGAAAGAGACCCAGTACTTC

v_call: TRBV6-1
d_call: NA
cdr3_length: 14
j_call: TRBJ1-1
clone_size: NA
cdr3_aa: CASSEGQLNTEAFF
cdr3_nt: TGTGCCAGCAGTGAAGGACAGCTGAACACTGAAGCTTTCTTT

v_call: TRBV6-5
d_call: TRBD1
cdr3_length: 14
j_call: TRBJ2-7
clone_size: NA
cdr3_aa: CASSPGTGHYEQYF
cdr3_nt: TGTGCCAGCAGTCCTGGGACAGGGCACTACGAGCAGTACTTC

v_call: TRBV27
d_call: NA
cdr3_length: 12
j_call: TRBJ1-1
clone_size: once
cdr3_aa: CASSPVVQEAFF
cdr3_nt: TGTGCCAGCAGTCCCGTGGTGCAGGAAGCTTTCTTT

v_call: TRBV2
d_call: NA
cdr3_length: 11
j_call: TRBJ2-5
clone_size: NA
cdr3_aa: CASSKGTEQYF
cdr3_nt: TGTGCCAGCAGTAAAGGTACAGAGCAGTACTTC

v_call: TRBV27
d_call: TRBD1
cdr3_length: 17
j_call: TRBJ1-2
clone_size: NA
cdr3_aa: CASSPRPGQGASYGYTF
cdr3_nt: TGTGCCAGCAGTCCTCGTCCGGGACAGGGGGCTTCCTATGGCTACACCTTC

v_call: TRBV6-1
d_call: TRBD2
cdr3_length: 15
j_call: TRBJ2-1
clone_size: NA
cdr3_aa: CASRRRGREPNEQFF
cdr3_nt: TGTGCCAGCAGGAGGAGAGGGAGGGAACCCAATGAGCAGTTCTTC

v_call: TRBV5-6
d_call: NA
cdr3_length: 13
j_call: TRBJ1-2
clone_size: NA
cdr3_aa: CASSLVPVVGYTF
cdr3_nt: TGTGCCAGCAGCTTGGTACCGGTAGTCGGCTACACCTTC

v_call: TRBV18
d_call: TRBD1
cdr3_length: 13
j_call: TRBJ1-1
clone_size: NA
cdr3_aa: CASSAGGGTEAFF
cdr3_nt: TGTGCCAGCTCGGCAGGGGGTGGCACTGAAGCTTTCTTT

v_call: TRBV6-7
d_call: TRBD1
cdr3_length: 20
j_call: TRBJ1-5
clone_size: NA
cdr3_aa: CASSYSRQGPSEYSNQPQHF
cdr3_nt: TGTGCCAGCAGTTACTCTAGACAGGGGCCAAGCGAGTATAGCAATCAGCCCCAGCATTTT

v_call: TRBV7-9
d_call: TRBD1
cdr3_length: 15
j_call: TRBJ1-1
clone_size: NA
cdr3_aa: CASSLEGGGQAEAFF
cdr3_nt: TGTGCCAGCAGCTTAGAGGGTGGGGGACAGGCAGAAGCTTTCTTT

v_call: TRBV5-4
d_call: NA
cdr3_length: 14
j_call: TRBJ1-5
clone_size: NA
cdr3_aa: CASSLMGAVQPQHF
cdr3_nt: TGTGCCAGCAGCTTAATGGGGGCCGTTCAGCCCCAGCATTTT